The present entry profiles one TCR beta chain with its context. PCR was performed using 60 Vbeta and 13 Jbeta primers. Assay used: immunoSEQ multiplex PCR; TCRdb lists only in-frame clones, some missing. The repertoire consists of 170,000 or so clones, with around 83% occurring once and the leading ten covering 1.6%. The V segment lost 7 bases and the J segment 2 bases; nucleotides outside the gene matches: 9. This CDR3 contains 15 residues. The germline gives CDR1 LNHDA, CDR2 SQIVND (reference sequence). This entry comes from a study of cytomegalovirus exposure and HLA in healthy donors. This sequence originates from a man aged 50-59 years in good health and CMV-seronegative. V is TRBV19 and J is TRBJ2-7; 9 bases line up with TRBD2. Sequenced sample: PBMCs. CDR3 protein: CASKWASGVTYEQYF. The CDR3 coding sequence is TGTGCCAGTAAATGGGCTAGCGGGGTTACCTACGAGCAGTACTTC.